The 2 T cell receptor beta chains listed next were all sequenced from one sample in a study of CD4 T cells in relation to SARS-CoV-2 and coronaviruses. Their antigen targets remain unknown. Profiling relied on immunoSEQ multiplex PCR, and the TCRdb table lists in-frame clones only, not all of them. This sample has 23,000 or so clones; 76% occur once, and the top ten carry 21%. Unexposed donor CD4+ T cells date from about 2010-2018, before the COVID-19 pandemic. After less than 11 days of culture, CD4+ T cells were isolated. The sequenced sample consisted of CD4+ T cells from PBMCs, cultured in vitro. These receptors originate from a human donor in good health.

This sequence joins TRBV19 and TRBJ2-1; D is possibly TRBD1 (5 bases). The CDR3 is made up of 15 amino acids. V lost 7 bases to trimming and J lost 3 bases, with 16 bases between them. Germline V lookup: CDR1 LNHDA, CDR2 SQIVND (reference sequence). CDR3 nucleotide sequence: TGTGCCAGTACCAAACCTGCAAGGGGCTACAATGAGCAGTTCTTC. Encoded protein: CASTKPARGYNEQFF.

This rearrangement joins TRBV4-1 to TRBJ1-6; weak D call: TRBD1 (5 bases). V lost 1 base and J lost 9, with 7 bases in between. Germline-derived CDR1 and CDR2 are MGHRA and YSYEKL. The CDR3 is 13 amino acids. CDR3 protein: CASSQGDLSPLHF. As DNA, the CDR3 is TGCGCCAGCAGCCAAGGGGACCTTTCACCCCTCCACTTT.